This is a list of T cell receptor beta chains from one sample in a study of T cells in localized non-small cell lung cancer. Libraries were prepared by immunoSEQ multiplex PCR; TCRdb keeps only in-frame clonotypes and omits some of them. Seen here are around 70,000 clones, around 85% observed once, and the top ten hold 20% to 25%. This specimen was peripheral blood, taken before any cancer treatment. The receptors stem from a male donor older than 55 with stage III squamous cell lung carcinoma. Each CDR3 is given with its conserved first and last residue. Each record gives: V gene, J gene, clone size, D gene, CDR3 protein, CDR3 DNA. The D gene is left open where the match is weak. Only part of the rows carry a size: once, few, many, or a class if the clone is expanded.

>TRBV7-8|TRBJ2-1|NA|TRBD2
CASSLAMLAGGFASSYNEQFF
TGTGCCAGCAGCTTAGCGATGCTAGCGGGGGGGTTTGCTAGCTCCTACAATGAGCAGTTCTTC
>TRBV7-9|TRBJ1-6|NA|TRBD1
CASSRQGVTSPLHF
TGTGCCAGCAGTCGACAGGGAGTTACTTCACCCCTCCACTTT
>TRBV6-1|TRBJ1-3|NA|NA
CASSPPGMLDNTIYF
TGTGCCAGCAGTCCCCCGGGGATGTTGGACAACACCATATATTTT
>TRBV5-1|TRBJ1-4|NA|NA
CASSFGGTNEKLFF
TGCGCCAGCAGCTTCGGTGGAACTAATGAAAAACTGTTTTTT
>TRBV28|TRBJ1-2|NA|TRBD1
CASSLDRVYGYTF
TGTGCCAGCAGTTTAGACAGGGTCTATGGCTACACCTTC
>TRBV19|TRBJ2-5|NA|NA
CASGRWDRETQYF
TGTGCCAGTGGTCGATGGGATAGGGAGACCCAGTACTTC
>TRBV29-1|TRBJ1-2|NA|NA
CSVGRQSDGYTF
TGCAGCGTTGGGCGGCAGAGCGATGGCTACACCTTC
>TRBV11-1|TRBJ2-5|NA|TRBD2
CASSLGGGSETQYF
TGTGCCAGCAGCTTAGGCGGGGGGAGCGAGACCCAGTACTTC
>TRBV6-4|TRBJ1-2|NA|TRBD1
CASSLNEGQGYGYTF
TGTGCCAGCAGTCTTAACGAGGGACAGGGGTACGGCTACACCTTC
>TRBV10-3|TRBJ1-2|NA|NA
CAIRGNYGYTF
TGTGCCATCAGAGGGAACTATGGCTACACCTTC
>TRBV11-3|TRBJ1-2|NA|NA
CASKTDIQELFDYGYTF
TGTGCCAGCAAGACCGATATACAGGAACTTTTTGACTATGGCTACACCTTC
>TRBV6-1|TRBJ1-6|NA|NA
CASKEEGNSPLHF
TGTGCCAGCAAAGAGGAGGGGAATTCACCCCTCCACTTT
>TRBV21-1|TRBJ2-7|NA|NA
CASSINYEQYF
TGTGCCAGCAGCATTAACTACGAGCAGTACTTC
>TRBV5-1|TRBJ2-7|NA|NA
CASSSSGSSYEQYF
TGCGCCAGCAGCTCGTCAGGGTCGTCCTACGAGCAGTACTTC
>TRBV9|TRBJ2-1|NA|NA
CASSVGLRNSYNEQFF
TGTGCCAGCAGCGTAGGGCTCCGGAATAGCTACAATGAGCAGTTCTTC
>TRBV18|TRBJ1-6|few|NA
CASSQLQGANSPLHF
TGTGCCAGCTCACAACTACAGGGCGCTAATTCACCCCTCCACTTT
>TRBV7-6|TRBJ1-5|NA|NA
CASSPGTAGDDQPQHF
TGTGCCAGCAGCCCCGGGACGGCCGGGGATGATCAGCCCCAGCATTTT